Listed here are 32 T cell receptor beta chains from one sample, sequenced in a study of T cell responses to AZD1222 COVID-19 vaccine. The repertoire was sequenced with immunoSEQ multiplex PCR; TCRdb's copy has only in-frame clones and lacks some. The sample has under 150,000 clones, over 85% seen once. The material was peripheral blood, obtained on day 0 of AZD1222 vaccination. These receptors came from an adult in good health.

The V gene is TRBV10-2, the J gene TRBJ2-2, with TRBD1 matching 8 bases. The CDR3 contains 14 residues. V was clipped by 9 bases and J by 5 bases; unmatched bases: 8. Germline V CDR1 and CDR2: WSHSY, SAAADI. CDR3 protein: CASLRDRSTGELFF. The CDR3 nucleotides read TGCGCCAGTCTCCGGGACAGGAGTACCGGGGAGCTGTTTTTT.

J is TRBJ2-4 and V is TRBV4-3; D is undetermined. The V gene's germline CDR1 is LGHNA and CDR2 YSLEER. The CDR3 extends over 15 amino acids. V lost 0 bases and J 8 bases, leaving 14 bases between the germline ends. CDR3 protein: CASSQDGISRDIQYF. For the CDR3, the DNA is TGCGCCAGCAGCCAAGATGGGATTAGTCGGGACATTCAGTACTTC.

The chain joins TRBV5-8 to TRBJ1-2; D gene ambiguous. Germline CDR1 SGHTS, CDR2 YDEGEE. The length of the CDR3 is 12 residues. The V end lost 2 bases, the J end lost 7 bases, and 9 bases lay between the germline ends. The CDR3 bases are TGTGCCAGCAGCTTTGGATCTATTGGCTACACCTTC. It specifies CASSFGSIGYTF.

CDR3 nucleotide sequence: TGTGCCAGCAGCTTGGTTCTGGGGAGACGAACGACCGGGGAGCTGTTTTTT. Translating it yields CASSLVLGRRTTGELFF. The chain combines TRBV5-8 with TRBJ2-2; weak D call: TRBD2 (5 bases). Germline V gene data show CDR1 as SGHTS and CDR2 as YDEGEE. The CDR3 runs to 17 residues. The V and J ends lost 0 bases and 5 bases respectively, with 17 bases between them.

In DNA, the CDR3 is TGTGCCAGCAGTTACGTGGAGGACAGGGGCGAGCAGTACTTC. Amino acids: CASSYVEDRGEQYF. V gene TRBV6-5 combines with J gene TRBJ2-7; 9 positions agree with TRBD1. V shed 2 bases, J shed 6 bases, and the junction held 5 bases outside the gene matches. This CDR3 is 14 amino acids long. CDR1 MNHEY and CDR2 SVGAGI come from the germline V gene.

The chain employs TRBV27 and TRBJ1-2; 7 nucleotides match TRBD1. CDR3 length: 13 amino acids. V lost 3 bases to trimming and J lost 5 bases; unmatched junction nucleotides: 3. Germline assignment: CDR1 MNHEY and CDR2 SMNVEV (reference sequence). The CDR3 region has the DNA TGTGCCAGCAGTTTCAGGGGGGCTTATGGCTACACCTTC. Protein sequence: CASSFRGAYGYTF.

DNA for the CDR3: TGCGCCAGCAGCCAGTCCCAGGGGGTACGAGAAAAACTGTTTTTT. This codes for CASSQSQGVREKLFF. The rearrangement joins TRBV4-1 to TRBJ1-4; 7 nucleotides line up with TRBD1. The germline gives CDR1 MGHRA, CDR2 YSYEKL. This CDR3 region has 15 residues. The ends lost 3 bases at V and 8 bases at J; junction bases unmatched: 9.

The J gene is TRBJ2-3, the V gene TRBV9, with 7 nucleotides matching TRBD2. Trimming at V came to 4 bases and at J to 4 bases, leaving 9 bases not matched to a gene. This CDR3 region has 15 residues. Germline V lookup: CDR1 SGDLS, CDR2 YYNGEE. The CDR3 region has the DNA TGTGCCAGCAGCATTGGGGGAGGGCCGCCAGATACGCAGTATTTT. Protein product: CASSIGGGPPDTQYF.

This chain links TRBV28 with TRBJ1-1; D call uncertain. Germline CDR1 reads MDHEN; CDR2 reads SYDVKM. The germline V and J ends were trimmed by 5 bases and 1 base, with 8 bases remaining between them. This CDR3 is 13 amino acids long. The CDR3 bases are TGTGCCAGCAGTCCAACACGGAACACTGAAGCTTTCTTT. Its translation: CASSPTRNTEAFF.

The chain couples TRBV15 to TRBJ1-4; D unresolved. The CDR3 length is 19 residues. Between the trimmed V and J ends, which lost 3 bases and 0 bases, there was a span of 20 bases. Germline V lookup: CDR1 LNHNV, CDR2 YYDKDF (reference sequence). The CDR3 is CATSRLPVGSIATNEKLFF. CDR3 bases: TGTGCCACCAGCAGGCTACCTGTGGGGTCCATAGCAACTAATGAAAAACTGTTTTTT.

The J gene is TRBJ1-1, the V gene TRBV12-5; D is unclear. The germline V gene has CDR1 LGHNT and CDR2 FRNRAP. The CDR3 extends over 13 amino acids. Trimming took 1 base from V and 1 from J, leaving 4 bases between them. CDR3 sequence (DNA): TGTGCTAGTGGTTTGGGGACGAACACTGAAGCTTTCTTT. Its translation: CASGLGTNTEAFF.

The chain carries TRBV9 and TRBJ2-3; 8 bases fit TRBD2. The V and J ends lost 4 bases and 8 bases, in that order; junction bases with no gene match: 9. The CDR3 is 14 amino acids. Germline lookup yields CDR1 SGDLS and CDR2 YYNGEE. The CDR3 region has the DNA TGTGCCAGCAGCACAACGACTAGCGAGGCTACGCAGTATTTT. Protein: CASSTTTSEATQYF.

The genes are TRBV12-3 or TRBV12-4 and TRBJ1-1; no clear D. CDR3 size: 11 residues. The V and J ends lost 6 bases and 7 bases respectively, with 9 bases between them. CDR3 in amino acids: CASSPDREAFF. CDR3 sequence (DNA): TGTGCCAGCAGCCCCGATCGTGAAGCTTTCTTT.

This clone showed up just once. The gene calls are TRBV28 and TRBJ2-2, with D possibly matching TRBD1 (6 bases). The V gene lost 6 bases and the J gene lost 0 bases, with 17 bases spanning the gap. There are 17 residues in the CDR3. Per germline, CDR1 MDHEN and CDR2 SYDVKM. CDR3 DNA: TGTGCCAGCAGAGGCGAATGGGGGACATCGAACACCGGGGAGCTGTTTTTT. This translates into CASRGEWGTSNTGELFF. Full variable domain (remainder filled in from reference TRBV28 and TRBJ2-2): DVKVTQSSRYLVKRTGEKVFLECVQDMDHENMFWYRQDPGLGLRLIYFSYDVKMKEKGDIPEGYSVSREKKERFSLILESASTNQTSMYLCASRGEWGTSNTGELFFGEGSRLTVL.

The chain joins TRBV6-4 to TRBJ2-2, with 8 bases matching TRBD2. CDR1 MRHNA and CDR2 SNTAGT come from the germline V gene. J was trimmed by 4 bases and V by 6 bases; bases with no gene match: 1. The CDR3 runs to 13 residues. CDR3 sequence (DNA): TGTGCCAGCAGCGGGAGGGCCACCGGGGAGCTGTTTTTT. Protein product: CASSGRATGELFF.

The genes are TRBV5-1 and TRBJ2-1; D may correspond to TRBD1 or TRBD2 (5 bases each). V dropped 4 bases and J dropped 2 bases, with 31 bases sitting between them. This CDR3 has 21 amino acids. The germline gives CDR1 SGHRS, CDR2 YFSETQ. The DNA for the CDR3 is TGCGCCAGCAGCCAGTTCTTGGGCGGCCGGGACCGATTCCGTACCTACAATGAGCAGTTCTTC. As protein: CASSQFLGGRDRFRTYNEQFF.

This sequence joins TRBV7-9 and TRBJ2-1; 7 nucleotides align to TRBD2. From germline, CDR1 is SEHNR and CDR2 FQNEAQ (reference sequence). After removal of 1 base from V and 9 bases from J, the junction contained 6 bases not matched to a gene. CDR3 length: 14 residues. CDR3 loop: CASSLDVTSSEQFF. The DNA of the CDR3 is TGTGCCAGCAGCTTAGATGTGACTAGCTCTGAGCAGTTCTTC.

This sequence joins TRBV9 and TRBJ2-1, with 13 bases lining up with TRBD2. The J segment lost 10 bases and the V segment lost 4 bases, leaving 8 bases of the junction unmatched. Per the germline V gene, CDR1 is SGDLS and CDR2 is YYNGEE. This CDR3 is built from 15 residues. The CDR3 loop is CASSPGGLAGSEQFF. The DNA of the CDR3 is TGTGCCAGCAGCCCGGGGGGACTAGCGGGATCGGAGCAGTTCTTC.

The chain links TRBV29-1 to TRBJ1-2; possibly TRBD1 for D (6 bases). V lost 7 bases and J lost 7, with 16 bases in between. The CDR3 extends over 12 amino acids. Germline V gene data show CDR1 as SQVTM and CDR2 as ANQGSEA. The chain's CDR3 is CSGDSGAGGYTF. The DNA of the CDR3 is TGCAGCGGTGACTCGGGGGCAGGTGGCTACACCTTC.

V and J are TRBV5-5 and TRBJ2-5; D might be TRBD1 (6 bases). Trimming took 0 bases from V and 5 from J, leaving 11 bases between them. The germline gives CDR1 SGHKS, CDR2 YYEKEE (reference sequence). The CDR3 extends over 14 amino acids. Here the CDR3 DNA reads TGTGCCAGCAGCTTGGTGGCAGGGGTGGAGACCCAGTACTTC. Translation: CASSLVAGVETQYF.

The gene calls are TRBV5-1 and TRBJ1-5; 8 positions agree with TRBD1. This CDR3 region has 14 residues. Germline CDR1 and CDR2: SGHRS and YFSETQ. V shed 0 bases and J 6 bases; nucleotides not matched to a gene: 2. Here the CDR3 DNA reads TGCGCCAGCAGCTTGGGGGACAGGTCTCAGCCCCAGCATTTT. Amino acids: CASSLGDRSQPQHF. The complete variable domain, with remaining parts taken from reference TRBV5-1 and TRBJ1-5, reads KAGVTQTPRYLIKTRGQQVTLSCSPISGHRSVSWYQQTPGQGLQFLFEYFSETQRNKGNFPGRFSGRQFSNSRSEMNVSTLELGDSALYLCASSLGDRSQPQHFGDGTRLSIL.

The V call is TRBV7-9, the J call TRBJ2-1, with D maybe TRBD2 (6 bases). The V end lost 2 bases, the J end lost 3 bases, and 14 bases lay between the germline ends. This CDR3 comprises 16 residues. CDR1 is SEHNR, CDR2 FQNEAQ, per germline (reference sequence). Here the CDR3 reads CASSLPSREHYNEQFF. CDR3 bases: TGTGCCAGCAGCTTACCGTCCCGGGAGCACTACAATGAGCAGTTCTTC.

This chain connects TRBV18 to TRBJ2-3; D is ambiguous. The CDR3 covers 14 residues. Per germline, CDR1 KGHSH and CDR2 LQKENI. V gave up 8 bases and J gave up 2 bases, with 14 bases separating them. The CDR3 DNA sequence: TGTGCCAGCCAGGACGGGCGACCCACAGATACGCAGTATTTT. This gives the protein CASQDGRPTDTQYF.

The rearrangement uses TRBV5-1 and TRBJ2-1; possible D gene TRBD1, 7 bases. Between the trimmed V and J ends, which lost 1 base and 5 bases, there was a span of 10 bases. CDR1 SGHRS and CDR2 YFSETQ come from the germline V gene. The CDR3 runs 14 residues. CDR3 in DNA: TGCGCCAGCAGCTTGCCCAGGGGGGACAATGAGCAGTTCTTC. Translating gives CASSLPRGDNEQFF.

This clone was seen only once. J is TRBJ2-7 and V is TRBV27; 15 bases agree with TRBD2. The CDR3 is 17 amino acids. V gave up 5 bases and J gave up 7 bases; unmatched junction bases: 12. Germline-derived CDR1 and CDR2 are MNHEY and SMNVEV (reference sequence). CDR3 region: CASSILPGTSGRHEQYF. In DNA form, the CDR3 reads TGTGCCAGCAGTATCCTGCCCGGGACTAGCGGGAGGCATGAGCAGTACTTC.

CDR3 residues: CASSLQHTEAFF. The CDR3, as DNA: TGTGCCAGCAGTCTACAACACACTGAAGCTTTCTTT. The genes are TRBV28 and TRBJ1-1, with unresolved D. The CDR3 runs to 12 residues. Trimming took off 5 bases at V and 3 bases at J, with 7 bases between the two ends. Germline CDR1 is MDHEN and CDR2 is SYDVKM.

J is TRBJ2-5 and V is TRBV19; tentative D call: TRBD1 (6 bases). The V gene's germline CDR1 is LNHDA and CDR2 SQIVND (reference sequence). V lost 4 bases and J lost 4, with 10 bases in between. This CDR3 spans 13 amino acids. The CDR3 bases are TGTGCCAGTAGTACCCGGGACACAGAGACCCAGTACTTC. It is translated as CASSTRDTETQYF.

This chain links TRBV7-8 with TRBJ2-5; 8 nucleotides agree with TRBD2. The CDR3 totals 14 residues. The ends lost 1 base at V and 5 bases at J; junction bases unmatched: 3. CDR1 is SGHVS, CDR2 FQNEAQ, per germline. This CDR3 reads CASSLGSGSETQYF. Here the CDR3 DNA reads TGTGCCAGCAGCTTAGGAAGCGGGAGCGAGACCCAGTACTTC.

The V call is TRBV19, the J call TRBJ2-3; TRBD2 aligns across 11 bases. This CDR3 is 15 amino acids long. Losses at the gene ends were 5 bases for V and 6 bases for J; bases not matched to a gene: 7. Germline loops: CDR1 LNHDA, CDR2 SQIVND (reference sequence). The CDR3 DNA is TGTGCCAGTAGTTTAGCGGGAGGGCCAGGGGATACGCAGTATTTT. This encodes CASSLAGGPGDTQYF.

The rearrangement joins TRBV29-1 to TRBJ1-2; 10 bases fit TRBD1. Germline V gene lookup returns CDR1 SQVTM and CDR2 ANQGSEA. The V and J ends lost 7 bases and 4 bases, in that order; junction bases with no gene match: 6. This CDR3 has 13 amino acids. The chain's CDR3 is CSAEDRGPYGYTF. The CDR3, as DNA: TGCAGCGCCGAAGACAGGGGGCCCTATGGCTACACCTTC.

The chain has TRBV2 and TRBJ2-7; 10 nucleotides agree with TRBD2. The V gene end was trimmed by 2 bases and the J gene end by 5 bases; junction bases not matched to a gene: 3. The CDR3 is 14 residues long. Germline V gene data show CDR1 as SNHLY and CDR2 as FYNNEI. CDR3 in DNA: TGTGCCAGCAGTGAAAGGCTAGCGGGGGACGAGCAGTACTTC. Its translation is CASSERLAGDEQYF.

The chain employs TRBV27 and TRBJ1-1; D call uncertain. The V end was cut by 7 bases, the J end by 0 bases, with 24 bases between. Germline CDR1 is MNHEY and CDR2 is SMNVEV (reference sequence). This CDR3 spans 18 amino acids. CDR3 in amino acids: CASIPTMVRVNLNTEAFF. Written as DNA, the CDR3 is TGTGCCAGCATCCCGACAATGGTGCGCGTGAACCTGAACACTGAAGCTTTCTTT.